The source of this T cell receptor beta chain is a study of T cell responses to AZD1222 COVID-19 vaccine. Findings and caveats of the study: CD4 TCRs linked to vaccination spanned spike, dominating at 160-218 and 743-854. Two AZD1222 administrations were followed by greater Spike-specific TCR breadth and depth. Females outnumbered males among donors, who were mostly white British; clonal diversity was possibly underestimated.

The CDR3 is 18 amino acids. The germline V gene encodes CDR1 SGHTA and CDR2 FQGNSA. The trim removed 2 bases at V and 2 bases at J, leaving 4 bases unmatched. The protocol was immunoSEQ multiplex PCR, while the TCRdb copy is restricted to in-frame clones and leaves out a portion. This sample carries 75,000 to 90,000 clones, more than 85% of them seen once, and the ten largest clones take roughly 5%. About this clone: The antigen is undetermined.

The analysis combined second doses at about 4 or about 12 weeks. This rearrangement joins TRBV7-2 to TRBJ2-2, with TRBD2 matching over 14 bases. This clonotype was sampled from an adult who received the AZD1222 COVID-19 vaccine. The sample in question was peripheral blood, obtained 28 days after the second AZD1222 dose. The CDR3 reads CASSLRTSGGTNTGELFF. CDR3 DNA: TGTGCCAGCAGCTTAAGGACTAGCGGGGGGACTAACACCGGGGAGCTGTTTTTT.